This TCR beta chain is from a study of Graves' ophthalmopathy and Graves' hyperthyroidism. For the study at large: Researchers obtained peripheral blood at initial diagnosis, before any treatment had begun. General observations from the study: Detection in blood was also observed for most expanded thyroid clonotypes above 0.001 frequency. A classifier, a 13-signature model, separated ophthalmopathy from stable hyperthyroidism with more than 85% sensitivity and 75% to 83% specificity.

RNA transcripts served as template for amplifying TCR beta CDR3 sequences. Second-round multiplex PCR came after first-round RT-PCR with HTBI primers. TCRdb re-derived calls from the multiplex PCR reads in MiXCR, one entry per CDR3 protein. This sample yields over 500,000 distinct CDR3 sequences, of which approximately 21% are seen a single time; roughly 6.9% belongs to the top ten. The CDR3 has 14 residues. Per the germline V gene, CDR1 is DFQATT and CDR2 is SNEGSKA (reference sequence). V gave up 5 bases and J gave up 1 base; unmatched junction bases: 6. Hyperthyroidism was classified as stable if no ophthalmopathy occurred within 18 months of follow-up. Only a few counts were recorded for this clonotype. Its antigen is as yet unknown.

The chain uses TRBV20-1 and TRBJ2-7; 9 nucleotides agree with TRBD2. The clonotype comes from a woman between 18 and 29 years old with stable Graves' hyperthyroidism. Some clones in this sample may be carry-over from other donors' samples. Material for sequencing was peripheral blood. CDR3 sequence: CSAPMRGGSYEQYF. The CDR3 DNA reads as TGCAGTGCTCCGATGCGGGGGGGTTCCTACGAGCAGTACTTC.